This entry lists 28 T cell receptor beta chains sequenced from one sample in a study of T cells in Graves' hyperthyroidism and ophthalmopathy. Authors of the study amplified TCR beta CDR3 regions from RNA transcripts. The TCR CDR3 first-round RT-PCR relied on the HTBI primer set. TCRdb fed the multiplex PCR reads into MiXCR, producing one record per CDR3 protein. The sample holds approximately 430,000 distinct CDR3 sequences, less than 20% seen once. Sequencing was done on a sample of blood. Receptors originate from a young woman with Graves' hyperthyroidism.

This clonotype was seen repeatedly, ten times or more. The V and J genes are TRBV29-1 and TRBJ1-1; D not resolved. Germline V lookup: CDR1 SQVTM, CDR2 ANQGSEA. The CDR3 has 12 residues. The V end was cut by 2 bases, the J end by 5 bases, with 9 bases between. The CDR3 DNA follows: TGCAGCGTTGAAATCACCGGGACTGAAGCTTTCTTT. This codes for CSVEITGTEAFF.

This chain links TRBV7-9 with TRBJ2-1; D possibly corresponds to TRBD1 (7 bases). This CDR3 comprises 19 residues. With 0 bases removed from V and 1 base from J, the gap between germline ends came to 19 bases. Germline values: CDR1 SEHNR, CDR2 FQNEAQ (reference sequence). The DNA of the CDR3 is TGTGCCAGCAGCTTAGCAGGAGGGGGCCGTGGGAAATCCTACAATGAGCAGTTCTTC. It is translated as CASSLAGGGRGKSYNEQFF.

The rearrangement uses TRBV7-3 and TRBJ2-1; D might be TRBD1 or TRBD2, each matching 6 bases. This CDR3 comprises 15 residues. The germline V and J ends were trimmed by 5 bases and 6 bases, with 17 bases remaining between them. Germline-derived CDR1 and CDR2 are SGHTA and FQGTGA. The CDR3 loop is CASSRGGPGGNEQFF. For the CDR3, the DNA is TGTGCCAGCAGCCGTGGGGGCCCCGGGGGCAATGAGCAGTTCTTC.

This clonotype was found a few times. The CDR3 coding sequence is TGTGCCAGCAGCGTAGGTGCCGGGAGAGGCGAGACCCAGTACTTC. Translated: CASSVGAGRGETQYF. V gene TRBV9 combines with J gene TRBJ2-5; D is perhaps TRBD2 (6 bases). Between the trimmed V and J ends, which lost 0 bases and 5 bases, there was a span of 14 bases. Germline V gives CDR1 SGDLS, CDR2 YYNGEE. The CDR3 consists of 15 residues.

The chain recombines TRBV2 with TRBJ1-6; D possibly corresponds to TRBD1 (6 bases). V lost 3 bases, J lost 6 bases, and 15 bases lay in between. CDR3 length equals 16 residues. Germline V gene lookup returns CDR1 SNHLY and CDR2 FYNNEI. The CDR3 here is CASSERGALVNSPLHF. The CDR3 DNA reads TGTGCCAGCAGTGAGAGGGGGGCCCTGGTTAATTCACCCCTCCACTTT. The whole variable domain, remainder taken from reference TRBV2 and TRBJ1-6, is EPEVTQTPSHQVTQMGQEVILRCVPISNHLYFYWYRQILGQKVEFLVSFYNNEISEKSEIFDDQFSVERPDGSNFTLKIRSTKLEDSAMYFCASSERGALVNSPLHFGNGTRLTVT.

Many counts were recorded for this clonotype. The rearrangement joins TRBV18 to TRBJ2-1, with D unresolved. Germline assignment: CDR1 KGHSH and CDR2 LQKENI. CDR3 length: 13 residues. Trimming took 6 bases from V and 8 from J, leaving 14 bases between them. The CDR3 region is CASSPDPLYEQFF. CDR3 sequence (DNA): TGTGCCAGCTCCCCGGACCCCCTTTATGAGCAGTTCTTC.

This clonotype has at least ten counts. The genes are TRBV2 and TRBJ2-7, with 11 bases lining up with TRBD2. Germline V gene lookup returns CDR1 SNHLY and CDR2 FYNNEI. V lost 8 bases and J lost 3; bases outside the gene matches: 6. The CDR3 has 14 amino acids. The chain's CDR3 is CASRRLAGYYEQYF. CDR3 in DNA: TGTGCCAGCCGGAGACTAGCGGGGTACTACGAGCAGTACTTC.

There are a few counts of this clonotype. The chain uses TRBV7-9 and TRBJ1-2; the D is unclear. The CDR3 runs to 15 residues. In germline, CDR1 is SEHNR, CDR2 FQNEAQ (reference sequence). Trimming stripped 0 bases from V and 1 base from J, with 9 bases between. The CDR3 DNA reads TGTGCCAGCAGCTTAGCGCAGGAGGGTAACTATGGCTACACCTTC. Encoded protein: CASSLAQEGNYGYTF.

The chain joins TRBV6-1 to TRBJ2-5; no reliable D call. The CDR3 covers 19 residues. Germline V CDR1 and CDR2: MNHNS, SASEGT. V lost 3 bases and J lost 2, with 25 bases in between. CDR3 in DNA: TGTGCCAGCAGTGATCGGGCAGGTTCCCTCCTAGACGGGCAAGAGACCCAGTACTTC. This encodes CASSDRAGSLLDGQETQYF.

This clonotype was recorded a few times. V is TRBV7-8 and J is TRBJ2-2; 7 positions agree with TRBD1. Germline trimming cut 5 bases from V and 3 bases from J; bases unmatched to any gene: 6. The CDR3 has 15 amino acids. The germline V gene encodes CDR1 SGHVS and CDR2 FQNEAQ. The CDR3 nucleotides read TGTGCCAGCAGCAAGGGACAGTTGGACACCGGGGAGCTGTTTTTT. Protein sequence: CASSKGQLDTGELFF.

In its sample, this clonotype was seen many times. This chain links TRBV27 with TRBJ1-4; a possible D gene is TRBD1 (5 bases). V was pared by 3 bases and J by 4 bases, with 15 bases between. CDR1 and CDR2 (germline): MNHEY, SMNVEV (reference sequence). This CDR3 is built from 16 residues. CDR3 sequence: CASSLSMGRNNEKLFF. The CDR3 nucleotides read TGTGCCAGCAGTTTGAGCATGGGACGGAATAATGAAAAACTGTTTTTT. Full variable domain (remainder filled in from reference TRBV27 and TRBJ1-4): EAQVTQNPRYLITVTGKKLTVTCSQNMNHEYMSWYRQDPGLGLRQIYYSMNVEVTDKGDVPEGYKVSRKEKRNFPLILESPSPNQTSLYFCASSLSMGRNNEKLFFGSGTQLSVL.

In its sample, this clonotype was seen a few times. The rearrangement joins TRBV6-1 to TRBJ2-7, with 8 bases fitting TRBD1. The CDR3 covers 15 residues. CDR1 and CDR2 from the germline V gene are MNHNS and SASEGT. J was trimmed by 2 bases and V by 4 bases; bases with no gene match: 7. As DNA, the CDR3 is TGTGCCAGCAGTGGCCCCGGGGGACAGGCCTACGAGCAGTACTTC. Its translation is CASSGPGGQAYEQYF.

At least ten counts were recorded for this clonotype. The chain is built from TRBV27 and TRBJ2-3; 9 nucleotides match TRBD2. Losses at the gene ends were 5 bases for V and 1 base for J; bases not matched to a gene: 4. From germline, CDR1 is MNHEY and CDR2 SMNVEV (reference sequence). This CDR3 spans 15 amino acids. For the CDR3, the DNA is TGTGCCAGCAGTGGAGCGGGGGGACGCACAGATACGCAGTATTTT. Protein sequence: CASSGAGGRTDTQYF.

This clonotype was recorded at least ten times. This sequence joins TRBV6-1 and TRBJ2-7; D gene ambiguous. Germline V lookup: CDR1 MNHNS, CDR2 SASEGT. There are 13 residues in the CDR3. The ends were cut back, 3 bases at V and 3 bases at J, with 9 bases in the middle. CDR3 sequence reads: CASSDRQLYEQYF. CDR3 nucleotides: TGTGCCAGCAGTGACCGACAACTCTACGAGCAGTACTTC.

This clonotype was detected ten times or more. The genes are TRBV6-2 or TRBV6-3 and TRBJ2-1, with 10 bases that match TRBD2. CDR1 MNHEY and CDR2 SVGEGT come from the germline V gene. The CDR3 covers 14 residues. J lost 7 bases, V lost 0 bases, and 0 bases had no gene match. The CDR3 protein is CASSYSSGRNEQFF. The DNA for the CDR3 is TGTGCCAGCAGTTACTCTAGCGGGAGGAATGAGCAGTTCTTC.

Many counts were recorded for this clonotype. This chain joins TRBV6-1 and TRBJ1-2; D remains unclear. Trimming shortened V by 5 bases and J by 0 bases, and 10 bases separated the two germline ends. The germline CDR1 and CDR2 sequences are MNHNS and SASEGT. The CDR3 is made up of 14 amino acids. The CDR3 spells CASSLDSPNYGYTF. The CDR3 bases are TGTGCCAGCAGTCTGGACTCTCCTAACTATGGCTACACCTTC.

This chain links TRBV28 with TRBJ2-1, with a tentative D call TRBD2 (6 bases). The germline V and J ends were trimmed by 5 bases and 0 bases, with 17 bases remaining between them. CDR3 size: 17 residues. Germline lookup yields CDR1 MDHEN and CDR2 SYDVKM. The CDR3 region has the DNA TGTGCCAGCAGTCCACCCCGCGGGGCCAACTCCTACAATGAGCAGTTCTTC. Translating it yields CASSPPRGANSYNEQFF.

In this sample, this clonotype turned up a few times. V and J are TRBV20-1 and TRBJ2-7, with D perhaps matching TRBD1 or TRBD2 (5 bases each). CDR1 DFQATT and CDR2 SNEGSKA come from the germline V gene (reference sequence). Trimming removed 3 bases at V and 3 bases at J, with 9 bases between. This CDR3 spans 12 amino acids. The CDR3 DNA is TGCAGTGCTAGTAAGGGGAGCTACGAGCAGTACTTC. This sequence encodes CSASKGSYEQYF.

This clonotype was found a few times. The chain couples TRBV7-9 to TRBJ1-4; no clear D. Germline-derived CDR1 and CDR2 are SEHNR and FQNEAQ (reference sequence). Trimming removed 10 bases from V and 7 bases from J, with 25 bases in between. The CDR3 runs to 16 residues. CDR3 coding DNA: TGTGCCATCTCACCTTTAGGTGCGGGGAAGAGTGAAAAACTGTTTTTT. Encoded protein: CAISPLGAGKSEKLFF.

This clonotype was detected many times. The V call is TRBV20-1, the J call TRBJ1-6; tentative D call: TRBD1 (5 bases). Germline V gene sequence: CDR1 DFQATT, CDR2 SNEGSKA (reference sequence). Deletions cut 3 bases from V and 10 bases from J, with 13 bases between. The CDR3 contains 13 residues. In DNA, the CDR3 is TGCAGTGCTAGTGAATTCCGGGGGTCACCCCTCCACTTT. Translation gives CSASEFRGSPLHF.

This clonotype was counted many times. The rearrangement joins TRBV27 to TRBJ1-2, with D hard to call. V was clipped by 4 bases and J by 3 bases, with 9 bases between them. The CDR3 extends over 13 amino acids. The germline CDR1 and CDR2 sequences are MNHEY and SMNVEV (reference sequence). CDR3 bases: TGTGCCAGCAGTTCCCACCCGGACTATGGCTACACCTTC. This gives the protein CASSSHPDYGYTF.

This clonotype showed up just a few times. The chain uses TRBV19 and TRBJ2-3; 7 positions agree with TRBD2. V shed 4 bases, J shed 5 bases, and the junction held 15 bases outside the gene matches. Germline values: CDR1 LNHDA, CDR2 SQIVND (reference sequence). The CDR3 contains 17 residues. CDR3 loop: CASSTGIGRGIGDTQYF. The CDR3 DNA follows: TGTGCCAGTAGTACCGGAATTGGGAGGGGAATAGGAGATACGCAGTATTTT.

Many counts were recorded for this clonotype. The V gene is TRBV27, the J gene TRBJ2-7; D possibly corresponds to TRBD2 (6 bases). This CDR3 region has 15 residues. The V gene lost 3 bases and the J gene lost 3 bases, with 15 bases spanning the gap. The V gene's germline CDR1 is MNHEY and CDR2 SMNVEV (reference sequence). The CDR3 bases are TGTGCCAGCAGTTTGGTACTAGCCCCCATCTACGAGCAGTACTTC. It codes for CASSLVLAPIYEQYF.

A few counts support this clonotype. The rearrangement joins TRBV12-5 to TRBJ2-3; the match to TRBD2 covers 10 bases. This CDR3 region has 14 residues. Trimming removed 10 bases from V and 3 bases from J; junction bases left unmatched: 7. The germline V gene has CDR1 LGHNT and CDR2 FRNRAP. CDR3 sequence: CATTSGVSTDTQYF. CDR3 nucleotides: TGTGCTACAACTAGCGGGGTTAGTACAGATACGCAGTATTTT.

This clonotype was detected ten times or more. The rearrangement joins TRBV11-2 to TRBJ1-2; maybe TRBD1 (6 bases). The CDR3 consists of 14 residues. The germline V and J ends were trimmed by 3 bases and 3 bases, with 11 bases remaining between them. Per the germline V gene, CDR1 is SGHAT and CDR2 is FQNNGV. The DNA for the CDR3 is TGTGCCAGCAGCTTCGCAGGGGATTACTATGGCTACACCTTC. It codes for CASSFAGDYYGYTF.

This clonotype was observed many times. V is TRBV7-9 and J is TRBJ2-1; 10 positions agree with TRBD2. The CDR3 is 16 amino acids. V shed 4 bases, J shed 7 bases, and the junction held 10 bases outside the gene matches. CDR1 SEHNR and CDR2 FQNEAQ come from the germline V gene (reference sequence). CDR3 residues: CASSSFELAGFNEQFF. CDR3 DNA sequence: TGTGCCAGCAGCTCCTTCGAACTAGCGGGATTTAATGAGCAGTTCTTC.

This clonotype was found many times. V gene TRBV6-7 combines with J gene TRBJ1-1, with TRBD1 matching 7 bases. TRBV6-7 is flagged as an ORF with uncertain function. The CDR3 runs to 17 residues. V shed 2 bases, J shed 0 bases, and the junction held 9 bases outside the gene matches. CDR3 sequence (DNA): TGTGCCAGCAGTTACCAAGGGGGCGGCTCGATGAACACTGAAGCTTTCTTT. Protein sequence: CASSYQGGGSMNTEAFF.

In this sample, this clonotype turned up many times. V gene TRBV7-9 combines with J gene TRBJ2-7, with TRBD2 as a possible D gene (5 bases). V gave up 5 bases and J gave up 3 bases, with 11 bases separating them. CDR1 is SEHNR and CDR2 is FQNEAQ in the germline V gene (reference sequence). The CDR3 has 13 amino acids. The DNA of the CDR3 is TGTGCCAGCAGCCGGACTGTTAACTACGAGCAGTACTTC. The encoded protein is CASSRTVNYEQYF.